A single sample gave rise to the 9 T cell receptor beta chains below, sequenced in a study of tumor-infiltrating lymphocytes in oesophageal squamous cell carcinoma. TCRdb re-analysed the PCR reads in MiXCR, keeping a single row per CDR3 protein. The sample contains about 9,700 distinct CDR3 sequences, 55% to 75% of which appear only once. The source material was esophageal tumor tissue. The receptors were gathered from a female donor with esophageal squamous cell carcinoma.

The chain recombines TRBV7-6 with TRBJ2-7; D is unclear. CDR1 and CDR2 from the germline V gene are SGHVS and FNYEAQ. This CDR3 region has 13 residues. V was cut by 8 bases and J by 4 bases, with 15 bases left in between. The CDR3 sequence: CASEARSSYEQYF. CDR3 DNA: TGTGCCAGCGAAGCCAGGAGTTCTTACGAGCAGTACTTC. The whole variable domain, filled in from reference TRBV7-6 and TRBJ2-7, reads GAGVSQSPRYKVTKRGQDVALRCDPISGHVSLYWYRQALGQGPEFLTYFNYEAQQDKSGLPNDRFSAERPEGSISTLTIQRTEQRDSAMYRCASEARSSYEQYFGPGTRLTVT.

The table lists this clonotype with a count of one. This chain joins TRBV7-1 and TRBJ2-3; D is ambiguous. The J call may be wrong; the DNA end is better matched by TRBJ1-2. TRBV7-1 is flagged as an ORF with uncertain function. CDR3 length: 12 amino acids. This chain's CDR3 is CASSSDHYGYTF. CDR3 DNA: TGTGCCAGCAGCTCGGACCACTATGGCTACACCTTC.

In its sample, this clonotype was seen a few times. The chain's CDR3 is CASSLITGQAYEQYF. Written as DNA, the CDR3 is TGTGCCAGCAGCCTAATTACGGGACAGGCCTACGAGCAGTACTTC. The rearrangement links TRBV7-2 to TRBJ2-4; 8 bases align to TRBD1. The J call may not be correct, given that the DNA end is closer to TRBJ2-7. Looked up from germline, CDR1 is SGHTA and CDR2 is FQGNSA. This CDR3 contains 15 residues.

The chain links TRBV5-1 to TRBJ2-5, with 7 bases aligning to TRBD2. CDR1 and CDR2 from the germline V gene are SGHRS and YFSETQ. The V gene end was trimmed by 4 bases and the J gene end by 2 bases; junction bases not matched to a gene: 5. CDR3 length equals 14 residues. The CDR3 region is CASSSGTEQETQYF. The CDR3 DNA sequence: TGCGCCAGCAGCAGCGGGACGGAACAAGAGACCCAGTACTTC.

The rearrangement joins TRBV28 to TRBJ2-1; no firm D call. Gene TRBJ2-7 matches the end of the DNA better, so the J call may be wrong. CDR1 MDHEN and CDR2 SYDVKM come from the germline V gene. This CDR3 has 15 amino acids. CDR3 loop: CASSLQPSSYNEQYF. The CDR3 DNA is TGTGCCAGCAGCTTACAGCCCTCTTCCTACAATGAGCAGTACTTC.

Comment on this clonotype: A much bigger clone sits one base away, suggesting this may be a read error. The chain's CDR3 is CASSLGGQAFYNEQYF. CDR3 nucleotides: TGTGCCAGCAGCCTAGGAGGACAGGCGTTCTACAATGAGCAGTACTTC. The chain recombines TRBV27 with TRBJ2-5, with 7 nucleotides matching TRBD1. Germline V CDR1 and CDR2: MNHEY, SMNVEV (reference sequence). V shed 6 bases and J 11 bases; nucleotides not matched to a gene: 21. CDR3 size: 16 residues.

CDR3 protein: CASSLGGTSGFTGELFF. CDR3 sequence (DNA): TGTGCCAGCAGTTTAGGAGGGACTTCGGGATTCACCGGGGAGCTGTTTTTT. The V and J genes are TRBV12-3 or TRBV12-4 and TRBJ2-2; a weak D match, TRBD2 (6 bases). CDR3 length equals 17 residues. Trimming stripped 1 base from V and 4 bases from J, with 16 bases between.

CDR3 region: CASSPLLKSQETQYF. The DNA of the CDR3 is TGTGCCAGCAGTCCCCTCCTTAAGTCCCAAGAGACCCAGTACTTC. The chain joins TRBV28 to TRBJ2-7; D unclear. Matching the DNA end better, TRBJ2-5 makes the J call doubtful. CDR1 and CDR2 from the germline V gene are MDHEN and SYDVKM. CDR3 length: 15 amino acids.

This sequence joins TRBV6-9 and TRBJ2-2; D tentatively fits TRBD1 or TRBD2 (5 bases each). This CDR3 contains 15 residues. V gave up 7 bases and J gave up 7 bases, with 19 bases separating them. Germline V gene lookup returns CDR1 MNHGY and CDR2 SVAAGI. As DNA, the CDR3 is TGTGCCAGCAACCCGGGACGGAGGATCGGCGGGGAGCTGTTTTTT. Protein product: CASNPGRRIGGELFF.